This record concerns one TCR beta chain sequence. Germline V CDR1 and CDR2: KGHSH, LQKENI. V lost 6 bases and J 0 bases, leaving 12 bases between the germline ends. The CDR3 extends over 15 amino acids. The sample originates from a study of blood T cell repertoires in COVID-19. For the study at large: PBMCs, B-cell-depleted T cells, or T cells were the source of the cDNA or gDNA that made up the material.

Source study methods: Amplification of reference gene primers was used by the study to estimate nucleated cell counts. Clones were sequenced by immunoSEQ multiplex PCR, and TCRdb holds only the in-frame ones, with some missing. V, J and clone size reflect that table, while D and trimming were determined from the DNA. The table has about 39,000 clones, approximately 85% seen once. This chain links TRBV18 with TRBJ1-3; possibly TRBD1 for D (6 bases). The source is a man in his sixties with acute or convalescent COVID-19. The sequenced sample consisted of peripheral blood. CDR3: CASSGTTGSGNTIYF. CDR3 nucleotides: TGTGCCAGCTCGGGGACAACGGGCTCTGGAAACACCATATATTTT. Combining the CDR3 with reference TRBV18 and TRBJ1-3 gives the whole variable domain NAGVMQNPRHLVRRRGQEARLRCSPMKGHSHVYWYRQLPEEGLKFMVYLQKENIIDESGMPKERFSAEFPKEGPSILRIQQVVRGDSAAYFCASSGTTGSGNTIYFGEGSWLTVV.